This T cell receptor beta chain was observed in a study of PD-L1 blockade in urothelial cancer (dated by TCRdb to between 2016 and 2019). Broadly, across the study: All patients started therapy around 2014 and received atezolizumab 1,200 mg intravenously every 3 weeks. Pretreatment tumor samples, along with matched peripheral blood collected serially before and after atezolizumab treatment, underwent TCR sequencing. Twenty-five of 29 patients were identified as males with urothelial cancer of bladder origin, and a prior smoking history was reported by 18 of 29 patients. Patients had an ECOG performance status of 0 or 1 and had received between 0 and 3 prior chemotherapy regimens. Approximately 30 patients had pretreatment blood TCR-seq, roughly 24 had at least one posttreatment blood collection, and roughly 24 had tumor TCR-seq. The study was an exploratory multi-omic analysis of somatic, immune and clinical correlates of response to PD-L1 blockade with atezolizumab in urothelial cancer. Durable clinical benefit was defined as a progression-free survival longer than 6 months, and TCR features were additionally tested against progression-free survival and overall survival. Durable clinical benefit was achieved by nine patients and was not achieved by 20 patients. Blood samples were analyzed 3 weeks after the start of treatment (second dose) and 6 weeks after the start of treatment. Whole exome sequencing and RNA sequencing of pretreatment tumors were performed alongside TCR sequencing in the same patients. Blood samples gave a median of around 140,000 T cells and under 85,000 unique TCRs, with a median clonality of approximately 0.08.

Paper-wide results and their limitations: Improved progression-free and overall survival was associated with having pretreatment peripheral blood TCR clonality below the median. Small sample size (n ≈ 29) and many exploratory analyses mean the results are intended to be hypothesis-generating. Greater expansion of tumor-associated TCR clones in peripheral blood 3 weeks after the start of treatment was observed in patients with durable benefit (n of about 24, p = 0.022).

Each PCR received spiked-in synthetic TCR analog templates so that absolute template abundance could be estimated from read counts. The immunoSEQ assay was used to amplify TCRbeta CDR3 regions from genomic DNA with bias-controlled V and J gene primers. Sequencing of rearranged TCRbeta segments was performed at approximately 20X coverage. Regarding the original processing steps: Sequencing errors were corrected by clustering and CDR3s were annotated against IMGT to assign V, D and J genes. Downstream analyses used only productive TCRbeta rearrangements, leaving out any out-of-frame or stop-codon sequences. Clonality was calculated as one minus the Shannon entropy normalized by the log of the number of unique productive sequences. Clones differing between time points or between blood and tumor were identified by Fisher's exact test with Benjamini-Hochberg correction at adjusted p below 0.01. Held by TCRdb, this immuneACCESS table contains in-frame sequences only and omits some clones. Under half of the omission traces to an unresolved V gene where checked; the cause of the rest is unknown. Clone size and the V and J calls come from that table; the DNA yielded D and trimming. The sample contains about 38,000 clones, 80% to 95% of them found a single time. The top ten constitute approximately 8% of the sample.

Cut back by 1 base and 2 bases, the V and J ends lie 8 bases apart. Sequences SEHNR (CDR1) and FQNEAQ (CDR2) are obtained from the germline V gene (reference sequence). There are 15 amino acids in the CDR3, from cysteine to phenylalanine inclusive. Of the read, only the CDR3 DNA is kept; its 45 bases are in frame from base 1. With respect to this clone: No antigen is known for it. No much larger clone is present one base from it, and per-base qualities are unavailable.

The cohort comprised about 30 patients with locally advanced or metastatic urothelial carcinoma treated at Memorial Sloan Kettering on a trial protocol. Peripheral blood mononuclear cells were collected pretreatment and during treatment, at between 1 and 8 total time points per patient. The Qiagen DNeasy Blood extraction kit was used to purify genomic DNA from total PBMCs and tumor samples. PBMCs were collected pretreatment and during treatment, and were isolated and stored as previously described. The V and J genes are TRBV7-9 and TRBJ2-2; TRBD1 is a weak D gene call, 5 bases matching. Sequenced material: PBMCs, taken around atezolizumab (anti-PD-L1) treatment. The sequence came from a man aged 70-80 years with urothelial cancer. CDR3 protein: CASSLGQGNTGELFF. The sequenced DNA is TGTGCCAGCAGCTTAGGGCAGGGAAACACCGGGGAGCTGTTTTTT.